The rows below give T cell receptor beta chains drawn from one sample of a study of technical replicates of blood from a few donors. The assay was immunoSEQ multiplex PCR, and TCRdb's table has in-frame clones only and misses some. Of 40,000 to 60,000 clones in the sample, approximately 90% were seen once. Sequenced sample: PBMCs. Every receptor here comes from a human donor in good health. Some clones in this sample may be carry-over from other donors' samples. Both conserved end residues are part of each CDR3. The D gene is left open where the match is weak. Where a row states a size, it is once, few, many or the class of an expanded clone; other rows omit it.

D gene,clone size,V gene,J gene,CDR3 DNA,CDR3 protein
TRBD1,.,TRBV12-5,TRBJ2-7,TGTGCTAGTGGCTTCAGGGGGCGCTCCTACGAGCAGTACTTC,CASGFRGRSYEQYF
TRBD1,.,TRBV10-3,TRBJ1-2,TGTGCCATCAGTCCGGGACAGGGAAGAGGCTACACCTTC,CAISPGQGRGYTF
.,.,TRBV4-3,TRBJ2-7,TGCGCCAGCAGCCAAGAGGTGGGACACTCCTACGAGCAGTACTTC,CASSQEVGHSYEQYF
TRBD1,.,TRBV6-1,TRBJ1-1,TGTGCCAGCAGGGAAACAGGGGGCGTCACTGAAGCTTTCTTT,CASRETGGVTEAFF
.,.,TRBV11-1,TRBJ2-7,TGTGCCAGCAAGGGCGGGGCCCCTTCTTCCGAGCAGTACTTC,CASKGGAPSSEQYF
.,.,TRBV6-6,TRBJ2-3,TGTGCCAGCAGGGCCCCCACAGATACGCAGTATTTT,CASRAPTDTQYF
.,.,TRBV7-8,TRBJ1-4,TGTGCCAGCAGCTTAAAGGACAGTACCCCGAGCTCAACTAATGAAAAACTGTTTTTT,CASSLKDSTPSSTNEKLFF
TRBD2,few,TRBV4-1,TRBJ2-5,TGCGCCAGCAGCCGACTAGCGGGAACACAAGAGACCCAGTACTTC,CASSRLAGTQETQYF
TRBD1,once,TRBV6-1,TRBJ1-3,TGTGCCAGCAGTGAATGGTCCAGGGAACAGGGGGCGCGAGGAAACACCATATATTTT,CASSEWSREQGARGNTIYF
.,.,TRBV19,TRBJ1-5,TGTGCCAGTACCCTGTCGGGAGGGGGGAATCAGCCCCAGCATTTT,CASTLSGGGNQPQHF
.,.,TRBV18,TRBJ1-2,TGTGCCAGCTCACCACCGGAGATTTCCTATGGCTACACCTTC,CASSPPEISYGYTF
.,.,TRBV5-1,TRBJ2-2,TGCGCCAGCAGCTGGGGACAGAACACCGGGGAGCTGTTTTTT,CASSWGQNTGELFF
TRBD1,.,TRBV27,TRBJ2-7,TGTGCCAGCAGTTTGTCGGGGACAGACCCCTACGAGCAGTACTTC,CASSLSGTDPYEQYF
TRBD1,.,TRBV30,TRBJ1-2,TGTGCCTGGAATAGGGGACAGGGGCTTGGCTACACCTTC,CAWNRGQGLGYTF
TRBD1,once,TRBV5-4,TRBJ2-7,TGTGCCAGCAGCGTCCCGGGACAGGGAATCAACGAGCAGTACTTC,CASSVPGQGINEQYF
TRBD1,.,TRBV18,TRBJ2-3,TGTGCCAGCTCACCAGGGACAGGGAGCACAGATACGCAGTATTTT,CASSPGTGSTDTQYF
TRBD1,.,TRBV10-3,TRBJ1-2,TGTGCCATCAGGGGGACAGGGGAAATGGGGTATAACTATGGCTACACCTTC,CAIRGTGEMGYNYGYTF
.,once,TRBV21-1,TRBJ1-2,TGTGCCAGCAGCAAAGCGAGGGGGAGAAATGGCTACACCTTC,CASSKARGRNGYTF
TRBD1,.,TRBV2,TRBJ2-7,TGTGCCAGCAGGTCAGCCCCGGGACAGCCCTACGAGCAGTACTTC,CASRSAPGQPYEQYF
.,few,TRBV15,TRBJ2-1,TGTGCCACCAGCAGGATCACAGGGTTGAATGAGCAGTTCTTC,CATSRITGLNEQFF
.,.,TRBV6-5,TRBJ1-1,TGTGCTACAGGAAGGGTTTTTGGAAGCACTGAAGCTTTCTTT,CATGRVFGSTEAFF
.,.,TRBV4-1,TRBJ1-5,TGCGCCAGCAGCCAAGGGGCAGGCCACAATCAGCCCCAGCATTTT,CASSQGAGHNQPQHF
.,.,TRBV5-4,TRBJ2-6,TGTGCCAGCCGCTCAGGGGCTAGCGGAAGCTCTGGGGCCAACGTCCTGACTTTC,CASRSGASGSSGANVLTF
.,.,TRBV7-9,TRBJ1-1,TGTGCCAGCAGCTTAGCCTCGGAAGCTTTCTTT,CASSLASEAFF
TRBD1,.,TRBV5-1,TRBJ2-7,TGCGCCAGCAGCCTGGTCCCGGGACAGGGAACGGAGCAGTACTTC,CASSLVPGQGTEQYF
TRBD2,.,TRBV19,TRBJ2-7,TGTGCCAGTAGAGGACTAGCGGGTGAATCCTACGAGCAGTACTTC,CASRGLAGESYEQYF
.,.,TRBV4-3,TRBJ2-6,TGCGCCAGCAGCCAAGATTTGGCAACCGGGGCCAACGTCCTGACTTTC,CASSQDLATGANVLTF
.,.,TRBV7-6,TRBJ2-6,TGTGCCAGCAGATCAACATCTGGGGCCAACGTCCTGACTTTC,CASRSTSGANVLTF
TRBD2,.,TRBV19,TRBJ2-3,TGTGCCAGTAGTATTGCCGGGAGGTGGGATACGCAGTATTTT,CASSIAGRWDTQYF
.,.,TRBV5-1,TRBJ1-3,TGCGCCAGCACTCCGGGGGGCTCTGGAAACACCATATATTTT,CASTPGGSGNTIYF
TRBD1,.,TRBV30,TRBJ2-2,TGTGCCTGGAGAGGACAGGTCAACACCGGGGAGCTGTTTTTT,CAWRGQVNTGELFF
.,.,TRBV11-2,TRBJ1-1,TGTGCCAGCAGCCCACGGGGGGGTAACACTGAAGCTTTCTTT,CASSPRGGNTEAFF
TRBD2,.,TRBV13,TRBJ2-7,TGTGCCAGCAGGCTGTACGGGGGGGCCTACGAGCAGTACTTC,CASRLYGGAYEQYF
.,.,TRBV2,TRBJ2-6,TGTGCCAGCAGACAGGGAAGAGTCTCTGGGGCCAACGTCCTGACTTTC,CASRQGRVSGANVLTF
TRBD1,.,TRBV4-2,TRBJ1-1,TGTGCCAGCAGTCTATCGGCGGGACAGGGGAACACTGAAGCTTTCTTT,CASSLSAGQGNTEAFF
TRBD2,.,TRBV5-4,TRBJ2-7,TGTGCCAGCAGCCCGGGACTAGCGGGGATCTTTTACGAGCAGTACTTC,CASSPGLAGIFYEQYF
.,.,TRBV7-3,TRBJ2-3,TGTGCCAGCAGCTCCCCGCGGGATTCGACAGATACGCAGTATTTT,CASSSPRDSTDTQYF
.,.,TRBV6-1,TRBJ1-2,TGTGCCAGCAACCGGGCCAGGGAAATTAACTATGGCTACACCTTC,CASNRAREINYGYTF
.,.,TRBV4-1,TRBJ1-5,TGCGCCAGCTCTCAGGGTTGGGGCAATCAGCCCCAGCATTTT,CASSQGWGNQPQHF
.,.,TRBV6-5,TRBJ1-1,TGTGCCAGCAGTCTCAGGGTGAACACTGAAGCTTTCTTT,CASSLRVNTEAFF
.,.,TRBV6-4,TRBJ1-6,TGTGCCAGCAGTGGCCCCCGGGATCATTCACCCCTCCACTTT,CASSGPRDHSPLHF
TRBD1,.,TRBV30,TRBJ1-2,TGTGCCTGGCAAAACAGGGGTAACTATGGCTACACCTTC,CAWQNRGNYGYTF
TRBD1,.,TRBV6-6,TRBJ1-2,TGTGCCAGCAGCCAAGGGACAGATGTCGGCTATGGCTACACCTTC,CASSQGTDVGYGYTF
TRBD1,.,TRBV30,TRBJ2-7,TGTGCCTGGAGTACAGGGGGTTACGAGCAGTACTTC,CAWSTGGYEQYF
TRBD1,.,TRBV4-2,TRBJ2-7,TGTGCCAGCAGCCAAGATTTGGGACAGAACTACGAGCAGTACTTC,CASSQDLGQNYEQYF
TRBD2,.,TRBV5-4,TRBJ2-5,TGTGCCAGCCGCCCGTGGACGGGAGGAGACGAGACCCAGTACTTC,CASRPWTGGDETQYF
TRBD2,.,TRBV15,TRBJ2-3,TGTGCCACCAGCAGAGGGACTAGCGGGACCCCAGATACGCAGTATTTT,CATSRGTSGTPDTQYF
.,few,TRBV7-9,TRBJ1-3,TGTGCCAGCAGCTGGGGGGTCGGAAACACCATATATTTT,CASSWGVGNTIYF
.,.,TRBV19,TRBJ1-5,TGTGCCAGTAGCTTCATACAGGCTAATCAGCCCCAGCATTTT,CASSFIQANQPQHF
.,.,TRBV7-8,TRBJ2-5,TGTGCCAGCAGCCCTATAGCGGACCTTAAAGAGACCCAGTACTTC,CASSPIADLKETQYF
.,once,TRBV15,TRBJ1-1,TGTGCCACCAGCATCCTACAGGGCAACACTGAAGCTTTCTTT,CATSILQGNTEAFF
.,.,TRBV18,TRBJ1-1,TGTGCCAGCTCACCGATCCGGCCGGACTCAGTATTGGACACTGAAGCTTTCTTT,CASSPIRPDSVLDTEAFF
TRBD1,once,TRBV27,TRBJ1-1,TGTGCCAGCAGTCAAAGGGACAGGCCGGTGGCTGAAGCTTTCTTT,CASSQRDRPVAEAFF
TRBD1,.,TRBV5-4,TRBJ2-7,TGTGCCAGCAGTTCGGGACAGGGCTACGAGCAGTACTTC,CASSSGQGYEQYF
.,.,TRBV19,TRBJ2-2,TGTGCCAGTAGCCCTCTCACGGGAGGGGAGCTGTTTTTT,CASSPLTGGELFF
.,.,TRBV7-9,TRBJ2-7,TGTGCCAGCAGCTCGTCCGGGATCCACTACGAGCAGTACTTC,CASSSSGIHYEQYF
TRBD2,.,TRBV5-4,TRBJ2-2,TGTGCCAGCAGCCGGACTAGCGGGGGGACTCGGGGCACCGGGGAGCTGTTTTTT,CASSRTSGGTRGTGELFF
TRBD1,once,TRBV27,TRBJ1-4,TGTGCCAGCAGTCGGGGACAGACTAATGAAAAACTGTTTTTT,CASSRGQTNEKLFF
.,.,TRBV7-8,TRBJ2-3,TGTGCCAGCAGCCCCCCCAGGGAAGATACGCAGTATTTT,CASSPPREDTQYF
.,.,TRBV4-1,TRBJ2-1,TGCGCCAGCAGCCAAGAGAACAGAGCTTACAATGAGCAGTTCTTC,CASSQENRAYNEQFF